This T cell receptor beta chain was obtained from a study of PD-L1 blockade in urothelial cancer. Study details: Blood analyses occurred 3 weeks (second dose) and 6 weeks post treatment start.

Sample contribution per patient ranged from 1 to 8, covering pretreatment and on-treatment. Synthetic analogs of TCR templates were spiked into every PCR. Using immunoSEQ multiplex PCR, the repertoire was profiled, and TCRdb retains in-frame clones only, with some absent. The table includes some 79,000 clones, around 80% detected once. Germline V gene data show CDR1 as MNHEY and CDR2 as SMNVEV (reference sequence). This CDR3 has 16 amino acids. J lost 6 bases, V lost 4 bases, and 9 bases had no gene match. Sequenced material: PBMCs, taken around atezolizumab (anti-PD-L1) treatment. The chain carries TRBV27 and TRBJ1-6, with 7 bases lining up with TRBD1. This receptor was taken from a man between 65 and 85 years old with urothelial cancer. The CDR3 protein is CASSSHRQGSNSPLHF. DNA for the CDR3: TGTGCCAGCAGTTCCCACCGACAGGGTAGTAATTCACCCCTCCACTTT.